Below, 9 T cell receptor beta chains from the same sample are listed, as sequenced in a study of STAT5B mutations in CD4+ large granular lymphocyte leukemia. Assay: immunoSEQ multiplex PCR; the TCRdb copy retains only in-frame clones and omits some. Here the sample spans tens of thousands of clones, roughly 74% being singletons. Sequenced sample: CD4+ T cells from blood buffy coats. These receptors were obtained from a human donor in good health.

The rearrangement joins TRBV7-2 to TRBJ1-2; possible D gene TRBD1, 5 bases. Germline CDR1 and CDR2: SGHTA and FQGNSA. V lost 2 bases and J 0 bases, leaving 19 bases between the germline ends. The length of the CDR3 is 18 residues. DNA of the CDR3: TGTGCCAGCAGCTTAAGCGGGGCCGCCTTTATATCTAACTATGGCTACACCTTC. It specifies CASSLSGAAFISNYGYTF.

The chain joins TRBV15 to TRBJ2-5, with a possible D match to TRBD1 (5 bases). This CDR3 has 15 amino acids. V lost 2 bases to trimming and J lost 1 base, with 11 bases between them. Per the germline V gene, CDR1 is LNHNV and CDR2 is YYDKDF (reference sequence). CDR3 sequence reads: CATSRPRQSQETQYF. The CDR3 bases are TGTGCCACCAGCAGACCCAGACAGTCCCAAGAGACCCAGTACTTC.

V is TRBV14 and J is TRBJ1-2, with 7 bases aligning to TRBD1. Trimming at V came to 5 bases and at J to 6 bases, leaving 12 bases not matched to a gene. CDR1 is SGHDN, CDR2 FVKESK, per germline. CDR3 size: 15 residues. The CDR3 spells CASSLDRTLTHGYTF. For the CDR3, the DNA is TGTGCCAGCAGCTTGGACAGGACCCTCACTCATGGCTACACCTTC.

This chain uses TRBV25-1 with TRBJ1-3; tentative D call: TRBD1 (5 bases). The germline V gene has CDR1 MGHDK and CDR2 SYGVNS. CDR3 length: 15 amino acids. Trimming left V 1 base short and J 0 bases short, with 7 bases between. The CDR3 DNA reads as TGTGCCAGCAGTGAATCGGGGGGCTCTGGAAACACCATATATTTT. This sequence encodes CASSESGGSGNTIYF.

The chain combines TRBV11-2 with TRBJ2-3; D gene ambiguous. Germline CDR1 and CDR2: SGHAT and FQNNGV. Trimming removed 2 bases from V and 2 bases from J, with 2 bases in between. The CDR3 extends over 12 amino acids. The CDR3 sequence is CASSLTTDTQYF. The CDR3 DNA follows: TGTGCCAGCAGCTTAACCACAGATACGCAGTATTTT.

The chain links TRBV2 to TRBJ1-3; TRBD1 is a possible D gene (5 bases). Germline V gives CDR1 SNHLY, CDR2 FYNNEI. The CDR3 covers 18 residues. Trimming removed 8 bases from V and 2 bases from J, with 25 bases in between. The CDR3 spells CASQMGQFYPSAGNTIYF. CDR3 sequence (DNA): TGTGCCAGCCAAATGGGGCAGTTTTACCCCTCAGCTGGAAACACCATATATTTT.

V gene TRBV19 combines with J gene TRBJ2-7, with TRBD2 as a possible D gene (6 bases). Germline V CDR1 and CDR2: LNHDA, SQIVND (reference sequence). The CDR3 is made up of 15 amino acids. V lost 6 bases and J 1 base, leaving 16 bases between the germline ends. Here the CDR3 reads CASRWAVGGSYEQYF. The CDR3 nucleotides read TGTGCCAGTAGATGGGCTGTGGGGGGATCCTACGAGCAGTACTTC.

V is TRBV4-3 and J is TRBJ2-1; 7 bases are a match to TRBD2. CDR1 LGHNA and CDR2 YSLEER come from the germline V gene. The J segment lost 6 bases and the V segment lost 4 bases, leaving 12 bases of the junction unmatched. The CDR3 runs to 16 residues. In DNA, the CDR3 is TGCGCCAGCAGCCCTAATAGATGGACTAGTAGCAATGAGCAGTTCTTC. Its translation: CASSPNRWTSSNEQFF.

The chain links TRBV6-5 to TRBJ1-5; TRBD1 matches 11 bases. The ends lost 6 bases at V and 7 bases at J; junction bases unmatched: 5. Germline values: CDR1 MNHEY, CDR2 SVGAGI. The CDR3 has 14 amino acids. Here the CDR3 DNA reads TGTGCCAGCAGGGATGGGACAGGGGGGCAGCCCCAGCATTTT. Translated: CASRDGTGGQPQHF.